The 15 T cell receptor beta chains presented below share a single source sample, sequenced in a study of post-analysis software for immune sequencing data. The study's findings and limits: Comparison of patients with controls showed roughly five TRBV segments more frequent in patients, TRBV5-6, TRBV5-1 and TRBV20-1 among them.

The TCR beta cDNA libraries contained unique molecular identifiers. TCRdb reprocessed the PCR reads via MiXCR and lists one record per CDR3 protein. The sample has 700,000 to 900,000 distinct CDR3 sequences, about half seen once. Their antigen targets remain unknown. Sequences were obtained from blood. The source of these receptors is a girl between 5 and 17 years old with multiple sclerosis.

This clonotype was found a few times. This chain joins TRBV27 and TRBJ1-2, with D unresolved. Germline V gene data show CDR1 as MNHEY and CDR2 as SMNVEV (reference sequence). The ends were cut back, 2 bases at V and 8 bases at J, with 15 bases in the middle. The CDR3 is 14 amino acids. The CDR3 DNA reads TGTGCCAGCAGTTTAGCCCCAGCTGGCACGGGCTACACCTTC. This codes for CASSLAPAGTGYTF.

This clonotype has a handful of counts. This rearrangement joins TRBV3-1 to TRBJ1-2; 8 bases map to TRBD1. The CDR3 sequence is 12 residues long. CDR1 and CDR2 from the germline V gene are LGHDT and YNNKEL (reference sequence). J lost 7 bases, V lost 9 bases, and 7 bases had no gene match. The CDR3 sequence: CARRQGMRGYTF. CDR3 sequence (DNA): TGTGCCAGACGACAGGGGATGCGTGGCTACACCTTC.

This chain connects TRBV20-1 to TRBJ1-2; D is possibly TRBD1 (5 bases). The CDR3 loop spans 15 amino acids. V gave up 5 bases and J gave up 1 base, with 17 bases separating them. CDR1 and CDR2 (germline): DFQATT, SNEGSKA (reference sequence). The CDR3 nucleotides read TGCAGTGCTCCCCATGCCCCACAGGTTAACTATGGCTACACCTTC. Residues: CSAPHAPQVNYGYTF.

The gene calls are TRBV24-1 and TRBJ1-2, with TRBD1 identical over 10 bases. The CDR3 is 16 amino acids. The germline gives CDR1 KGHDR, CDR2 SFDVKD. Trimming cost V 4 bases and J 1 base; bases outside gene matches: 5. The CDR3 nucleotides are TGTGCCACCAGTGACCCCGGACAGGGGGGTAACTATGGCTACACCTTC. Protein product: CATSDPGQGGNYGYTF.

This clonotype was observed a few times. V gene TRBV5-1 combines with J gene TRBJ1-1; 7 bases are a match to TRBD1. Trimming cost V 5 bases and J 1 base; bases outside gene matches: 5. The CDR3 runs 14 residues. Germline CDR1 is SGHRS and CDR2 is YFSETQ. The CDR3 loop reads CASRSGTENTEAFF. Written as DNA, the CDR3 is TGCGCCAGCAGGTCCGGGACAGAGAACACTGAAGCTTTCTTT. Complete variable domain (other parts from reference TRBV5-1 and TRBJ1-1): KAGVTQTPRYLIKTRGQQVTLSCSPISGHRSVSWYQQTPGQGLQFLFEYFSETQRNKGNFPGRFSGRQFSNSRSEMNVSTLELGDSALYLCASRSGTENTEAFFGQGTRLTVV.

This chain connects TRBV6-1 to TRBJ2-3; D call uncertain. The CDR3 is 16 amino acids. The V gene lost 0 bases and the J gene lost 4 bases, with 14 bases spanning the gap. Germline V lookup: CDR1 MNHNS, CDR2 SASEGT. The CDR3 spells CASSEAQWGSPDTQYF. Written as DNA, the CDR3 is TGTGCCAGCAGTGAAGCGCAATGGGGTTCTCCAGATACGCAGTATTTT.

The gene calls are TRBV7-9 and TRBJ2-1, with D possibly TRBD2 on 6 matching bases. V lost 10 bases and J 8 bases, leaving 15 bases between the germline ends. CDR1 is SEHNR, CDR2 FQNEAQ, per germline (reference sequence). CDR3 length equals 12 residues. The CDR3 here is CATPDYRDEQFF. The CDR3, as DNA: TGTGCCACCCCGGACTATCGGGATGAGCAGTTCTTC.

The CDR3 DNA is TGTGCCAGCAGCGTCCCCGGTCGCACTGAAGCTTTCTTT. As protein: CASSVPGRTEAFF. The rearrangement joins TRBV9 to TRBJ1-1; D not certain. The CDR3 runs to 13 residues. V was trimmed by 2 bases and J by 4 bases, leaving 9 bases between them. In germline, CDR1 is SGDLS, CDR2 YYNGEE. Full variable domain (rest looked up from reference TRBV9 and TRBJ1-1): DSGVTQTPKHLITATGQRVTLRCSPRSGDLSVYWYQQSLDQGLQFLIQYYNGEERAKGNILERFSAQQFPDLHSELNLSSLELGDSALYFCASSVPGRTEAFFGQGTRLTVV.

This clonotype was seen a handful of times. The chain recombines TRBV12-3 or TRBV12-4 with TRBJ1-4; D is perhaps TRBD1 (6 bases). Trimming pared 3 bases from V and 7 bases from J, leaving 9 bases between. This CDR3 contains 13 residues. The CDR3 here is CASSLRRGEKLFF. CDR3 nucleotides: TGTGCCAGCAGTTTGCGCAGGGGTGAAAAACTGTTTTTT.

V gene TRBV20-1 combines with J gene TRBJ1-4; D gene uncertain. CDR3 length equals 14 residues. V lost 3 bases, J lost 6 bases, and 14 bases lay in between. Per the germline V gene, CDR1 is DFQATT and CDR2 is SNEGSKA (reference sequence). The CDR3 nucleotides are TGCAGTGCTAGCCCGCGGGGTAGAGATGAAAAACTGTTTTTT. This sequence encodes CSASPRGRDEKLFF.

This clonotype was counted only a few times. The V and J genes are TRBV6-1 and TRBJ2-5, with TRBD1 matching 7 bases. This CDR3 region has 13 residues. With V trimmed by 6 bases and J by 2 bases, 3 bases remained unmatched. Germline lookup yields CDR1 MNHNS and CDR2 SASEGT. The CDR3 DNA reads TGTGCCAGCAGGGGACAGCTTCAAGAGACCCAGTACTTC. Translating it yields CASRGQLQETQYF.

This clonotype was seen only a few times. V is TRBV10-3 and J is TRBJ1-1; maybe TRBD1 (5 bases). The germline V and J ends were trimmed by 2 bases and 1 base, with 17 bases remaining between them. The CDR3 runs to 17 residues. Germline values: CDR1 ENHRY, CDR2 SYGVKD. For the CDR3, the DNA is TGTGCCATCAGTGAGCGGGGCCTCGGGTACGGGAACACTGAAGCTTTCTTT. As protein: CAISERGLGYGNTEAFF.

The V and J genes are TRBV7-9 and TRBJ2-3, with 7 bases fitting TRBD2. The CDR3 is 16 residues long. V gave up 4 bases and J gave up 3 bases; unmatched junction bases: 10. Germline CDR1 is SEHNR and CDR2 is FQNEAQ (reference sequence). This CDR3 reads CASSSRLARGTDTQYF. CDR3 DNA sequence: TGTGCCAGCAGCTCGAGACTAGCTCGCGGGACAGATACGCAGTATTTT.

This chain uses TRBV18 with TRBJ2-7; D ambiguous. The CDR3 totals 14 residues. The V gene lost 2 bases and the J gene lost 2 bases, with 10 bases spanning the gap. Germline CDR1 reads KGHSH; CDR2 reads LQKENI. Here the CDR3 DNA reads TGTGCCAGCTCACCAGCGACTCTTACCTACGAGCAGTACTTC. It specifies CASSPATLTYEQYF.

V and J are TRBV19 and TRBJ1-1; D is ambiguous. The length of the CDR3 is 13 residues. Germline loops: CDR1 LNHDA, CDR2 SQIVND (reference sequence). V lost 5 bases to trimming and J lost 8 bases, with 15 bases between them. This CDR3 is CASSRSRRMEAFF. The CDR3 bases are TGTGCCAGTAGTCGATCGAGGCGGATGGAAGCTTTCTTT.